This T cell receptor (beta chain) is from a study of cytomegalovirus exposure and HLA in healthy donors. In regard to this clone: The target antigen is unknown.

The donors formed part of the roughly 110-subject validation cohort, distinct from the roughly 700-subject first cohort. General observations from the study: The CMV antigen specificity of a few CMV-associated chains was confirmed through in vitro analysis.

Repertoires were generated with immunoSEQ multiplex PCR, while TCRdb's copy carries only in-frame clones and drops some. Counted here are 300,000 to 400,000 clones, roughly 90% occurring once; the ten biggest clones make up 0.65% to 0.95%. Trimming removed 0 bases at V and 6 bases at J, with 17 bases between. The CDR3 runs to 16 residues. Germline loops: CDR1 MRHNA, CDR2 SNTAGT. The source material was PBMCs. This TCR was sampled from a young woman in good health and CMV-seronegative. The gene calls are TRBV6-4 and TRBJ1-2; D uncertain. The CDR3: CASSDSITAGYNGYTF. DNA for the CDR3: TGTGCCAGCAGTGACTCGATCACGGCGGGCTACAATGGCTACACCTTC.